In its sample, the clone carrying this T cell receptor beta chain was seen many times. Its antigen is undetermined. This entry belongs to a study of CD8+CD57+ T cells in acquired aplastic anemia. At the level of the study: The study obtained an average of 3.2 ug of DNA from sorted CD4+ and CD8+ cells. Average CD4+ read depth in healthy donors was about 10.8 million reads. General study points: Roughly 30 was the count of CD8+ CDR3 sequences that patients shared with controls. No significant difference in CD8+ Simpson's diversity was found between patients and controls.

Genomic DNA served as template for TCR beta VDJ and CDR3 profiling. TCRdb called the reads again in MiXCR, with one record for every CDR3 protein. Here the sample spans approximately 45,000 distinct CDR3 sequences, about 78% being singletons. Trimming took 10 bases from V and 2 from J, leaving 10 bases between them. Germline V gives CDR1 MDHEN, CDR2 SYDVKM. CDR3 length: 12 residues. Sequenced input: sorted CD4+, CD8+, or CD8+CD57+ T cells (not recorded which) from PBMCs. The V gene is TRBV28, the J gene TRBJ2-3; tentatively, D is TRBD2 (5 bases). The clonotype comes from a human donor in good health, serving as a control. CDR3 amino acids: CATQTITDTQYF. For the CDR3, the DNA is TGTGCCACCCAGACTATCACAGATACGCAGTATTTT.